This TCR beta chain was documented in a study of technical replicates of blood from a handful of donors. Repertoires were generated with immunoSEQ multiplex PCR, while TCRdb's copy carries only in-frame clones and drops some. In the table there are more than 90,000 clones, 85% to 95% of which are singletons. CDR3 length: 14 amino acids. Germline values: CDR1 SGDLS, CDR2 YYNGEE. V dropped 4 bases and J dropped 3 bases, with 13 bases sitting between them. The V and J genes are TRBV9 and TRBJ1-1; D is possibly TRBD1 (6 bases). The material sequenced was T cells isolated from PBMCs. This TCR was sampled from a human donor in good health. The CDR3 region has the DNA TGTGCCAGCAGCCAATGGGACAAATACACTGAAGCTTTCTTT. Translation: CASSQWDKYTEAFF.